Listed here are 21 T cell receptor beta chains from one sample, sequenced in a study of T cells in Graves' hyperthyroidism and ophthalmopathy. Template material for amplifying TCR beta CDR3 regions consisted of RNA transcripts. When the TCR CDR3 underwent first-round RT-PCR, the HTBI primer set was used. TCRdb processed the multiplex PCR reads anew with MiXCR; each CDR3 protein has one entry. This table has under 350,000 distinct CDR3 sequences, approximately 15% appearing once. Sequences were obtained from blood. These receptors were obtained from an older woman with Graves' ophthalmopathy.

This clonotype was seen many times. The genes are TRBV20-1 and TRBJ1-4, with no clear D. CDR3 length: 14 residues. Germline-derived CDR1 and CDR2 are DFQATT and SNEGSKA (reference sequence). Trimming pared 4 bases from V and 8 bases from J, leaving 17 bases between. The CDR3 loop reads CSAIYSSRGEKLFF. The CDR3 DNA reads TGCAGTGCTATATACTCCAGTCGGGGAGAAAAACTGTTTTTT.

This clonotype appeared many times. The rearrangement joins TRBV7-2 to TRBJ1-5, with D maybe TRBD1 (5 bases). CDR3 size: 13 residues. The V and J ends lost 7 bases and 3 bases respectively, with 10 bases between them. Germline V lookup: CDR1 SGHTA, CDR2 FQGNSA. This CDR3 is CASNQGHNQPQHF. The CDR3 coding sequence is TGTGCCAGCAACCAGGGTCACAATCAGCCCCAGCATTTT.

This clonotype was detected a few times. The J gene is TRBJ1-2, the V gene TRBV11-2, with unresolved D. The ends were cut back, 0 bases at V and 8 bases at J, with 10 bases in the middle. The CDR3 totals 13 residues. Germline lookup yields CDR1 SGHAT and CDR2 FQNNGV. Written as DNA, the CDR3 is TGTGCCAGCAGCTTAGAGGGGAACGGGGGCTACACCTTC. It is translated as CASSLEGNGGYTF. The whole variable domain, remainder taken from reference TRBV11-2 and TRBJ1-2, is EAGVAQSPRYKIIEKRQSVAFWCNPISGHATLYWYQQILGQGPKLLIQFQNNGVVDDSQLPKDRFSAERLKGVDSTLKIQPAKLEDSAVYLCASSLEGNGGYTFGSGTRLTVV.

This chain links TRBV28 with TRBJ2-7; 8 bases align to TRBD2. The germline CDR1 and CDR2 sequences are MDHEN and SYDVKM. The CDR3 spans 14 residues. V lost 8 bases and J lost 3; bases outside the gene matches: 9. CDR3 nucleotides: TGTGCCAGCCTCGGGGGGGGATCGGTCTACGAGCAGTACTTC. Translated: CASLGGGSVYEQYF.

This clonotype showed up many times. CDR3 sequence (DNA): TGTGCCAGCAGGAGACAGGTCCCCTACGAGCAGTACTTC. Translated, it gives CASRRQVPYEQYF. The chain couples TRBV27 to TRBJ2-7; perhaps TRBD1 as D (6 bases). CDR1 and CDR2 from the germline V gene are MNHEY and SMNVEV (reference sequence). The CDR3 is 13 residues long. V lost 6 bases, J lost 2 bases, and 11 bases lay in between.

The sample holds a few counts of this clonotype. This rearrangement joins TRBV20-1 to TRBJ2-7; 7 bases are shared with TRBD1. CDR1 and CDR2 from the germline V gene are DFQATT and SNEGSKA (reference sequence). V lost 4 bases and J lost 0; bases outside the gene matches: 6. The CDR3 has 14 amino acids. CDR3 sequence: CSATRDRGSYEQYF. In nucleotides, the CDR3 is TGCAGTGCTACCCGGGACAGAGGCTCCTACGAGCAGTACTTC.

This clonotype was recorded a few times. CDR3 in DNA: TGCGCCAGCAGCTTGGAGCAGGCCGGCACTGAAGCTTTCTTT. The encoded protein is CASSLEQAGTEAFF. V usage is TRBV5-1 and J usage is TRBJ1-1; D call uncertain. V shed 0 bases and J shed 4 bases, with 10 bases lying between them. This CDR3 contains 14 residues. Germline V gene data show CDR1 as SGHRS and CDR2 as YFSETQ.

At least ten counts were recorded for this clonotype. This rearrangement joins TRBV7-8 to TRBJ2-7; the match to TRBD1 covers 10 bases. J was trimmed by 2 bases and V by 7 bases; bases with no gene match: 8. Germline CDR1 reads SGHVS; CDR2 reads FQNEAQ. The CDR3 runs 15 residues. Here the CDR3 reads CASNPSDRGPYEQYF. CDR3 in DNA: TGTGCCAGCAACCCCAGTGACAGGGGGCCCTACGAGCAGTACTTC.

As for this clonotype: With a much larger clone just one base away, this may be a read error. V is TRBV20-1 and J is TRBJ2-1; no clear D gene. Per the germline V gene, CDR1 is DFQATT and CDR2 is SNEGSKA (reference sequence). This CDR3 has 13 residues. CDR3 protein: CSARDPTNNEQLF. In nucleotides, the CDR3 is TGCAGTGCTAGAGATCCCACTAACAATGAGCAGCTCTTC.

About this clonotype: Given a much more abundant clone one base away, this may be a read error. The chain joins TRBV19 to TRBJ2-1; 7 positions match TRBD1. TRBJ2-7 matches the DNA end more closely, so the J call is doubtful. CDR3 length: 15 amino acids. Germline V gene sequence: CDR1 LNHDA, CDR2 SQIVND (reference sequence). CDR3 sequence reads: CASSIFGTATNEQYF. DNA of the CDR3: TGTGCCAGTAGTATCTTCGGGACAGCGACTAATGAGCAGTACTTC.

This clonotype was seen a handful of times. V gene TRBV5-4 combines with J gene TRBJ2-7, with 11 bases lining up with TRBD2. Germline V lookup: CDR1 SGHNT, CDR2 YYREEE (reference sequence). The CDR3 is made up of 16 amino acids. V dropped 2 bases and J dropped 0; count of bases not matched to a gene: 4. The CDR3 DNA sequence: TGTGCCAGCAGCTTCGGGACTAGCGGAAGCTCCTACGAGCAGTACTTC. Its translation: CASSFGTSGSSYEQYF.

Concerning this clonotype: This may be a read error: a much more frequent sequence differs by one nucleotide. CDR3 nucleotide sequence: TGTGCCGCCAGTGACCAGCGGGACTCCTACAATGAGCAGTTCTTC. Amino acids: CAASDQRDSYNEQFF. The V and J genes are TRBV24-1 and TRBJ2-1; 7 bases align to TRBD2. Germline V gene data show CDR1 as KGHDR and CDR2 as SFDVKD. This CDR3 is 15 amino acids long.

The J gene is TRBJ1-3, the V gene TRBV30; D might be TRBD1 (6 bases). The CDR3 has 13 residues. Trimming took 6 bases from V and 2 from J, leaving 11 bases between them. The germline V gene encodes CDR1 GTSNPN and CDR2 SVGIG (reference sequence). CDR3 bases: TGTGCCTGCCAGGGGTTAACTGGAAACACCATATATTTT. Residues: CACQGLTGNTIYF. The complete variable domain, with remaining parts taken from reference TRBV30 and TRBJ1-3, reads SQTIHQWPATLVQPVGSPLSLECTVEGTSNPNLYWYRQAAGRGLQLLFYSVGIGQISSEVPQNLSASRPQDRQFILSSKKLLLSDSGFYLCACQGLTGNTIYFGEGSWLTVV.

This clonotype has ten or more counts. The V call is TRBV12-3 or TRBV12-4, the J call TRBJ1-1, with D unresolved. V was cut by 6 bases and J by 8 bases, with 13 bases left in between. The CDR3 is 12 amino acids. In nucleotides, the CDR3 is TGTGCCAGCAGCGTATCTAAGCTGGAAGCTTTCTTT. Its protein product is CASSVSKLEAFF.

This clonotype was counted ten times or more. The gene calls are TRBV9 and TRBJ2-7; 10 nucleotides agree with TRBD2. CDR3 size: 16 residues. With 0 bases clipped from V and 3 bases from J, the junction kept 6 bases outside the gene matches. The V gene's germline CDR1 is SGDLS and CDR2 YYNGEE. The CDR3 protein is CASSVGSGRADYEQYF. Written as DNA, the CDR3 is TGTGCCAGCAGCGTAGGAAGCGGGAGGGCCGACTACGAGCAGTACTTC.

A remark on this clonotype: At one of its ends the junction is not consistent with the germline gene, which may arise from a read error. This rearrangement joins TRBV6-2 or TRBV6-3 to TRBJ1-1; 9 bases align to TRBD1. The V gene's germline CDR1 is MNHEY and CDR2 SVGEGT. The CDR3 is 15 amino acids. This CDR3 is CTSGQQGAVNTEAFF. CDR3 nucleotide sequence: TGTACCAGCGGGCAACAGGGGGCGGTGAACACTGAAGCTTTCTTT.

Ten or more counts support this clonotype. The chain carries TRBV20-1 and TRBJ1-2, with D unresolved. Trimming pared 7 bases from V and 1 base from J, leaving 13 bases between. This CDR3 has 13 amino acids. Germline V gene data show CDR1 as DFQATT and CDR2 as SNEGSKA (reference sequence). CDR3: CSVPTEFNYGYTF. The CDR3 DNA reads as TGCAGTGTTCCGACGGAATTTAACTATGGCTACACCTTC.

J is TRBJ2-5 and V is TRBV5-4; perhaps TRBD1 as D (5 bases). The CDR3 has 14 amino acids. The V end was cut by 2 bases, the J end by 1 base, with 9 bases between. Germline CDR1 and CDR2: SGHNT and YYREEE (reference sequence). The CDR3 DNA sequence: TGTGCCAGCAGCTTTCGCAGGGCCCAAGAGACCCAGTACTTC. This translates into CASSFRRAQETQYF.

This clonotype has at least ten counts. V is TRBV20-1 and J is TRBJ1-5; D unclear. Trimming cost V 7 bases and J 2 bases, with 12 bases left between them. Germline CDR1 reads DFQATT; CDR2 reads SNEGSKA (reference sequence). The CDR3 is 13 amino acids. CDR3 DNA: TGCAGTGGACGACCGGGAGGCAATCAGCCCCAGCATTTT. Translation: CSGRPGGNQPQHF.

This clonotype was counted many times. The chain joins TRBV5-5 to TRBJ2-1, with no clear D. The CDR3 extends over 13 amino acids. In germline, CDR1 is SGHKS, CDR2 YYEKEE (reference sequence). V was shortened by 0 bases and J by 4 bases, with 5 bases between the two germline ends. CDR3 loop: CASSLGVYNEQFF. The CDR3 DNA sequence: TGTGCCAGCAGCTTGGGTGTTTACAATGAGCAGTTCTTC. Filled out from reference TRBV5-5 and TRBJ2-1, the complete variable domain reads DAGVTQSPTHLIKTRGQQVTLRCSPISGHKSVSWYQQVLGQGPQFIFQYYEKEERGRGNFPDRFSARQFPNYSSELNVNALLLGDSALYLCASSLGVYNEQFFGPGTRLTVL.

This clonotype was recorded many times. The V gene is TRBV10-3, the J gene TRBJ1-5; 8 bases match TRBD1. Per the germline V gene, CDR1 is ENHRY and CDR2 is SYGVKD. Unmatched junction bases numbered 6, after V lost 2 bases and J lost 12 bases. This CDR3 region has 13 residues. CDR3 in amino acids: CAISERQGAIQHF. In nucleotides, the CDR3 is TGTGCCATCAGTGAGAGGCAGGGGGCGATCCAGCATTTT.